This T cell receptor (beta chain) was sequenced in a study of T-cell reconstitution after alpha-beta-depleted transplantation in children. Study results and caveats: It was newly produced T cells that mostly accounted for T-cell counts and diversity one year after transplant. Reported findings indicate that, about two months after transplant, alpha-beta T cells came from several hundred expanded clones, which were derived from non-depleted graft cells.

Germline V gene lookup returns CDR1 SQVTM and CDR2 ANQGSEA. The CDR3 has 14 residues. Trimming at V came to 5 bases and at J to 1 base, leaving 5 bases not matched to a gene. This clonotype was picked up many times. What it binds is not known. Library preparation (for TCRbeta) was performed with unique molecular identifiers. TCRdb re-called the PCR reads with MiXCR, one entry per CDR3 protein. The table shows about 830,000 distinct CDR3 sequences, with around 15% occurring only once. Source: PBMCs, mostly from graft donor cells, taken 360 days after TCRalphabeta/CD19-depleted stem cell transplant. The receptor's source is a male patient between 10 and 17 years old who had a stem cell transplant for acute lymphoblastic leukemia, so the T cells may come from the graft donor. This chain links TRBV29-1 with TRBJ2-1; 7 nucleotides align to TRBD2. The CDR3 region has the DNA TGCAGCGTTCCGGGAGGTTGGTCCTACAATGAGCAGTTCTTC. Amino acids: CSVPGGWSYNEQFF.